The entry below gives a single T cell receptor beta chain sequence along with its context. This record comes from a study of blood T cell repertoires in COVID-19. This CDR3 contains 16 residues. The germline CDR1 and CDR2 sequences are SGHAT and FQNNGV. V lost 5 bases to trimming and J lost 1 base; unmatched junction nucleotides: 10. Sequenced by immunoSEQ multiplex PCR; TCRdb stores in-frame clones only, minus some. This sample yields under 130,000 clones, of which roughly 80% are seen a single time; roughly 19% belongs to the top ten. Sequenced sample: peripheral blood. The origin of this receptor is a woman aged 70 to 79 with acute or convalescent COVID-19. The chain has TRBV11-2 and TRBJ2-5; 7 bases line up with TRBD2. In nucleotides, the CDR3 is TGTGCCAGCAGCCCACGGGGAGCGGGGATCCAAGAGACCCAGTACTTC. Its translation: CASSPRGAGIQETQYF.